The clone carrying this TCR beta chain was observed at least ten times. Its antigen remains unknown. Individual cDNA molecules in this library carried unique molecular identifiers. One entry per CDR3 protein, called by TCRdb with MiXCR from the RACE reads. The repertoire includes around 130,000 distinct CDR3 sequences, roughly 9.5% of them detected once, and around 1.9% sits in the top ten. Time point of the sample: healthy volunteer bleed at 2 weeks. Extraction of total RNA was performed on unfractionated whole blood. This record comes from a study of human T cells and chemical hapten exposure. About the study: The study traced per-sample TCR yield variation mainly to small differences in pooled library volumes.

General study findings and limits: DPC sensitization left the count of TCRs above 1 in 1000 unchanged.

CDR3 length equals 14 residues. V lost 4 bases, J lost 3 bases, and 5 bases stayed unmatched. CDR1 is SGHRS and CDR2 is YFSETQ in the germline V gene. The chain is built from TRBV5-1 and TRBJ2-3, with 7 bases fitting TRBD2. What was sequenced was whole blood. The clonotype comes from a male donor in good health. Some clones in this sample may be carry-over from other donors' samples. Here the CDR3 DNA reads TGCGCCAGCAGCCCAGGACTAGGAACAGATACGCAGTATTTT. It codes for CASSPGLGTDTQYF.